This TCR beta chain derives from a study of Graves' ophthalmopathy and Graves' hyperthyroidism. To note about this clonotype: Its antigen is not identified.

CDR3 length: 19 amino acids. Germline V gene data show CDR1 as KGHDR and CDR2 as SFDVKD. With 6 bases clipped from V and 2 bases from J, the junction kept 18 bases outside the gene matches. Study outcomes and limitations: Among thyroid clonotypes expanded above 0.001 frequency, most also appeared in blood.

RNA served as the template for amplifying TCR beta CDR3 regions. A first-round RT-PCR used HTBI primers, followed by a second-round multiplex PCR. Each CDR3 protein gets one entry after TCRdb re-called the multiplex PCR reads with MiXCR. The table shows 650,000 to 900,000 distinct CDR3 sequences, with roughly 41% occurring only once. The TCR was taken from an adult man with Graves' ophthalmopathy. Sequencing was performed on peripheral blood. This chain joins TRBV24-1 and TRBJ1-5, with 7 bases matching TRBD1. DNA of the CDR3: TGTGCCACCAGTTACTCGAAGCAGGGGGTCGGTTACGGCAATCAGCCCCAGCATTTT. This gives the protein CATSYSKQGVGYGNQPQHF.